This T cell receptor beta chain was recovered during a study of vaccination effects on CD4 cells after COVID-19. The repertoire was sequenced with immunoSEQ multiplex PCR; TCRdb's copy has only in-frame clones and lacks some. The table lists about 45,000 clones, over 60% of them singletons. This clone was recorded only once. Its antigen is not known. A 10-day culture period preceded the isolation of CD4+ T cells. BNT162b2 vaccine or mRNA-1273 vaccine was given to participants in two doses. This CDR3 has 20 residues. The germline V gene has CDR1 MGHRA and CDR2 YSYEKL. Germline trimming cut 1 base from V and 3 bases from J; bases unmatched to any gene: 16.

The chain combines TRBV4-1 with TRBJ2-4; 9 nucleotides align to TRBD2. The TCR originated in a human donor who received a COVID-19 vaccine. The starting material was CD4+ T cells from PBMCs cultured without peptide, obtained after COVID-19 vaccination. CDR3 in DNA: TGCGCCAGCAGCCAAGTTCAGGGTAGCGGGGGCCTAGACTACAAAAACATTCAGTACTTC. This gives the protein CASSQVQGSGGLDYKNIQYF.